The 8 T cell receptor beta chains given below trace back to one sample, sequenced in a study of early T cells in non-severe SARS-CoV-2 infection. TCRdb reprocessed the 5' RACE reads with MiXCR, giving one entry per CDR3 protein. The data show 68,000 or so distinct CDR3 sequences, 12% seen once. Sequencing used whole blood. The receptor set was obtained from an adult who was a healthcare worker with PCR-confirmed SARS-CoV-2 infection or an uninfected control (not recorded which).

The V and J genes are TRBV25-1 and TRBJ2-3; 8 nucleotides line up with TRBD2. Germline V gene data show CDR1 as MGHDK and CDR2 as SYGVNS. CDR3 size: 13 residues. V lost 6 bases to trimming and J lost 6 bases; unmatched junction nucleotides: 5. In DNA, the CDR3 is TGTGCCAGCAGCGGGGGGGCAGGGGATACGCAGTATTTT. Translated, it gives CASSGGAGDTQYF.

V gene TRBV20-1 combines with J gene TRBJ2-5, with no clear D. Germline-derived CDR1 and CDR2 are DFQATT and SNEGSKA (reference sequence). This CDR3 is built from 14 residues. The V gene lost 0 bases and the J gene lost 4 bases, with 12 bases spanning the gap. As DNA, the CDR3 is TGCAGTGCTAGAGATGCGTCTCCTACAGAGACCCAGTACTTC. Amino acid sequence: CSARDASPTETQYF.

V usage is TRBV4-3 and J usage is TRBJ2-7, with D perhaps matching TRBD2 (5 bases). This CDR3 contains 17 residues. Germline V gene sequence: CDR1 LGHNA, CDR2 YSLEER. V shed 2 bases and J shed 0 bases, with 17 bases lying between them. CDR3 bases: TGCGCCAGCAGCCAACGGGGTGACACGCGAAGCTCCTACGAGCAGTACTTC. This translates into CASSQRGDTRSSYEQYF.

This chain links TRBV6-2 or TRBV6-3 with TRBJ2-5; maybe TRBD2 (5 bases). The V gene lost 4 bases and the J gene lost 5 bases, with 5 bases spanning the gap. The CDR3 has 11 amino acids. Germline V gene data show CDR1 as MNHEY and CDR2 as SVGEGT. CDR3 in amino acids: CASSWRETQYF. The CDR3 DNA follows: TGTGCCAGCAGTTGGAGGGAGACCCAGTACTTC.

A few counts support this clonotype. This rearrangement joins TRBV20-1 to TRBJ2-1, with D possibly matching TRBD1 (7 bases). Per the germline V gene, CDR1 is DFQATT and CDR2 is SNEGSKA (reference sequence). The CDR3 consists of 14 residues. The germline V and J ends were trimmed by 2 bases and 8 bases, with 16 bases remaining between them. CDR3 DNA: TGCAGTGCTAGACCATCCATCAGGGGGGATGAGCAGTTCTTC. Protein sequence: CSARPSIRGDEQFF.

This clonotype was found a few times. This chain uses TRBV2 with TRBJ2-7; 8 nucleotides agree with TRBD2. Germline V gene sequence: CDR1 SNHLY, CDR2 FYNNEI. V shed 1 base and J 2 bases; nucleotides not matched to a gene: 7. CDR3 length: 16 amino acids. The CDR3 sequence is CASSEGRLAGAYEQYF. The CDR3 bases are TGTGCCAGCAGTGAAGGTCGGCTAGCGGGTGCCTACGAGCAGTACTTC. Full variable domain (remainder filled in from reference TRBV2 and TRBJ2-7): EPEVTQTPSHQVTQMGQEVILRCVPISNHLYFYWYRQILGQKVEFLVSFYNNEISEKSEIFDDQFSVERPDGSNFTLKIRSTKLEDSAMYFCASSEGRLAGAYEQYFGPGTRLTVT.

Ten or more counts support this clonotype. The chain has TRBV12-3 or TRBV12-4 and TRBJ2-4; D may be TRBD1 or TRBD2 (5 bases each). The CDR3 length is 13 residues. The V gene lost 6 bases and the J gene lost 6 bases, with 12 bases spanning the gap. The CDR3 coding sequence is TGTGCCAGCAGCTTATGGGACGTAAACATTCAGTACTTC. Protein: CASSLWDVNIQYF.

V is TRBV10-2 and J is TRBJ1-2; the D gene is possibly TRBD1 (5 bases). Germline lookup yields CDR1 WSHSY and CDR2 SAAADI. Trimming removed 0 bases from V and 8 bases from J, with 10 bases in between. The CDR3 is made up of 13 amino acids. CDR3 loop: CASSESKGQGYTF. Here the CDR3 DNA reads TGCGCCAGCAGTGAGTCGAAGGGGCAAGGCTACACCTTC.